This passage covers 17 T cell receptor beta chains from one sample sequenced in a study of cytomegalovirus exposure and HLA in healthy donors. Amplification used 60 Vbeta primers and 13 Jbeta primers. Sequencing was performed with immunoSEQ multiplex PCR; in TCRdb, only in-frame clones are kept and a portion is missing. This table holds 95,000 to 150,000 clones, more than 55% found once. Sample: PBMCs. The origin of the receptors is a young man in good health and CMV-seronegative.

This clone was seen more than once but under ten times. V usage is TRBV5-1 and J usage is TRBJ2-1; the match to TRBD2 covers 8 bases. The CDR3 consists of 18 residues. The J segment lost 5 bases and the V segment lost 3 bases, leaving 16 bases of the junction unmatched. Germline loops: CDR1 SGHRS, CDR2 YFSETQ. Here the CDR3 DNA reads TGCGCCAGCAGCTACGATCATCCCAGCGGGAGAGGAAACAATGAGCAGTTCTTC. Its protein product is CASSYDHPSGRGNNEQFF. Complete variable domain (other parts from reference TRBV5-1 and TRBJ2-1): KAGVTQTPRYLIKTRGQQVTLSCSPISGHRSVSWYQQTPGQGLQFLFEYFSETQRNKGNFPGRFSGRQFSNSRSEMNVSTLELGDSALYLCASSYDHPSGRGNNEQFFGPGTRLTVL.

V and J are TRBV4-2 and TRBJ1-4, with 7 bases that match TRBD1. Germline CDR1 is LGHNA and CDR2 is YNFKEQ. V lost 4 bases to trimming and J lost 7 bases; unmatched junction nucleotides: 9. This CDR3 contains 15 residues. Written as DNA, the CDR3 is TGTGCCAGCAGCCCTGACCTGGACAGGCCTGAAAAACTGTTTTTT. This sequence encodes CASSPDLDRPEKLFF.

The CDR3 nucleotides read TGTGCTAGTGCCCTCCAGGGGGCTACAAACATTCAGTACTTC. Its protein is CASALQGATNIQYF. This chain joins TRBV12-5 and TRBJ2-4, with 8 bases identical to TRBD1. This CDR3 region has 14 residues. Per the germline V gene, CDR1 is LGHNT and CDR2 is FRNRAP. The ends lost 7 bases at V and 6 bases at J; junction bases unmatched: 8.

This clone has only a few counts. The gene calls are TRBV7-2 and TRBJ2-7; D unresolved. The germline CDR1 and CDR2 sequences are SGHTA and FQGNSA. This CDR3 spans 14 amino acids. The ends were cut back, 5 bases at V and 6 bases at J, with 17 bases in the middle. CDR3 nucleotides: TGTGCCAGCAGCCAAAGGAGCCTCGCTGGCGAGCAGTACTTC. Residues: CASSQRSLAGEQYF.

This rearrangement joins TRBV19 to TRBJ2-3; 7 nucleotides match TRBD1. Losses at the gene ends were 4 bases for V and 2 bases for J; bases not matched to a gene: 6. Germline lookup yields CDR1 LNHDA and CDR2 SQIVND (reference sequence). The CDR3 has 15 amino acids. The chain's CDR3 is CASSTRDSHTDTQYF. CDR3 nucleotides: TGTGCCAGTAGTACAAGGGACAGCCACACAGATACGCAGTATTTT.

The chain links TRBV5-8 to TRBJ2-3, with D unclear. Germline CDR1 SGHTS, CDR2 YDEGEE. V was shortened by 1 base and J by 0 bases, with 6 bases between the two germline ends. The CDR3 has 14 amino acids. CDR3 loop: CASSLSGSTDTQYF. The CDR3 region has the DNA TGTGCCAGCAGCTTGAGTGGCAGCACAGATACGCAGTATTTT.

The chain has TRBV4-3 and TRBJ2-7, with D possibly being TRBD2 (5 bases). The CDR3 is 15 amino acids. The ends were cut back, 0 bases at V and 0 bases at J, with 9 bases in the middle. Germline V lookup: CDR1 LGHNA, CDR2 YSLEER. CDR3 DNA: TGCGCCAGCAGCCAAGATCTGGGGAGCTCCTACGAGCAGTACTTC. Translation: CASSQDLGSSYEQYF.

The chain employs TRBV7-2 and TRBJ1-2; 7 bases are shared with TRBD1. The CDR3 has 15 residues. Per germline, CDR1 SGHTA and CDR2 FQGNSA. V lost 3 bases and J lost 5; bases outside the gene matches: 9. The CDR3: CASSFGTAVGYGYTF. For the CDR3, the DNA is TGTGCCAGCAGCTTCGGGACAGCCGTGGGGTATGGCTACACCTTC.

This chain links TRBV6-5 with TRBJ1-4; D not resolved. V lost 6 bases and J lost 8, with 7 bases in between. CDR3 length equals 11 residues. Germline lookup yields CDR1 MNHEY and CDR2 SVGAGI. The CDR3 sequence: CASRNLEKLFF. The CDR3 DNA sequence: TGTGCCAGCAGAAACTTGGAAAAACTGTTTTTT.

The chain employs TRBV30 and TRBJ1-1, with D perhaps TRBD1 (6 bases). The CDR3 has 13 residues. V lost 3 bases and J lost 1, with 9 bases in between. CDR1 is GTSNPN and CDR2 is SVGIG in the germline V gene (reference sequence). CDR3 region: CAWRQGSNTEAFF. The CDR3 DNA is TGTGCCTGGAGACAGGGTTCGAACACTGAAGCTTTCTTT.

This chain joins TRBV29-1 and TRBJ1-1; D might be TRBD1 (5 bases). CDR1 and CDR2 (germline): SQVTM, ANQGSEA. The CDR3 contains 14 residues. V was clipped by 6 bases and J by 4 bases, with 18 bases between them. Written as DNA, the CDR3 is TGCAGCGTCCCCCTAGAAGGCGGGGGCACTGAAGCTTTCTTT. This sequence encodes CSVPLEGGGTEAFF. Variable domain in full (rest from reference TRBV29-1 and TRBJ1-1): SAVISQKPSRDICQRGTSLTIQCQVDSQVTMMFWYRQQPGQSLTLIATANQGSEATYESGFVIDKFPISRPNLTFSTLTVSNMSPEDSSIYLCSVPLEGGGTEAFFGQGTRLTVV.

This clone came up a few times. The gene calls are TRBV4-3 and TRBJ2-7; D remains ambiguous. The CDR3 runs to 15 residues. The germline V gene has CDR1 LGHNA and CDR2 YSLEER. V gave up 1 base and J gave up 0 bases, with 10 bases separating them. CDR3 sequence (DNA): TGCGCCAGCAGCCAAGCCGTGGCCAGCTCCTACGAGCAGTACTTC. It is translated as CASSQAVASSYEQYF.

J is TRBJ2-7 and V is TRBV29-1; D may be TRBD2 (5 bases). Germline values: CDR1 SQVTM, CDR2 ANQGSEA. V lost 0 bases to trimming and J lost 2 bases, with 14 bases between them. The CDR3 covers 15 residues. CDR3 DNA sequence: TGCAGCGTTGAAGATCCCCGGGAAAAAGCCTACGAGCAGTACTTC. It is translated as CSVEDPREKAYEQYF.

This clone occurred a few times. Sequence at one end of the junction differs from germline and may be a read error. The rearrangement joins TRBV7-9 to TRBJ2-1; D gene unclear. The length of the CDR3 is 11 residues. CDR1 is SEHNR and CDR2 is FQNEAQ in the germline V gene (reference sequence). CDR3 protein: CSSSPNSMQFF. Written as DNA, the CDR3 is TGTTCCAGCAGCCCAAACTCGATGCAGTTCTTC.

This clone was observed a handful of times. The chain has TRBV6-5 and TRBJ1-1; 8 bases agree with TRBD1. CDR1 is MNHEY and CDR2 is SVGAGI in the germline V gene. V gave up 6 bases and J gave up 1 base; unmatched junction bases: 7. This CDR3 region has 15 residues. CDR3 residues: CASRDRVSGNTEAFF. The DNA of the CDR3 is TGTGCCAGCAGGGACAGGGTTTCTGGGAACACTGAAGCTTTCTTT.

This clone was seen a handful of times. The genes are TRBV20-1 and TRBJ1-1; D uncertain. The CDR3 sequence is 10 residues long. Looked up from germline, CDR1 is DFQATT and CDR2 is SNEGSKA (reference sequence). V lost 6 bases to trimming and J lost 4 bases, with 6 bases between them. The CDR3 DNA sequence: TGCAGTGCGTCGTTCACTGAAGCTTTCTTT. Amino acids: CSASFTEAFF.

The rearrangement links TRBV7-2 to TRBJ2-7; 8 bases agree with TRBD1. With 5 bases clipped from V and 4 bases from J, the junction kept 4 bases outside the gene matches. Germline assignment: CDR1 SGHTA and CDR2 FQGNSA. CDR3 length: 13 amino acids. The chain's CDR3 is CASSHQGAYEQYF. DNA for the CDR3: TGTGCCAGCAGCCATCAGGGGGCGTACGAGCAGTACTTC.